This TCR beta chain is from a study of blood T cell repertoires in COVID-19. The overall study: T cells, B-cell-depleted T cells, or PBMCs provided the cDNA or gDNA that served as material.

This clone turned up a few times. V lost 5 bases to trimming and J lost 1 base, with 11 bases between them. In germline, CDR1 is SEHNR, CDR2 FQNEAQ (reference sequence). The CDR3 is 14 amino acids. In the original workflow: Estimated nucleated cell counts came from reference gene primer amplification. Sequencing was performed with immunoSEQ multiplex PCR; in TCRdb, only in-frame clones are kept and a portion is missing. Clone size and V and J calls were adopted from that table, with D and trimming inferred from the DNA. This sample has approximately 150,000 clones, with approximately 87% found just once.

The chain couples TRBV7-9 to TRBJ1-2; TRBD1 might be the D (5 bases). Source material: peripheral blood. The TCR comes from a man aged 65-85 years with active COVID-19. The CDR3 DNA is TGTGCCAGCAGCCCAAGGAGGGGTAACTATGGCTACACCTTC. Translated, it gives CASSPRRGNYGYTF.